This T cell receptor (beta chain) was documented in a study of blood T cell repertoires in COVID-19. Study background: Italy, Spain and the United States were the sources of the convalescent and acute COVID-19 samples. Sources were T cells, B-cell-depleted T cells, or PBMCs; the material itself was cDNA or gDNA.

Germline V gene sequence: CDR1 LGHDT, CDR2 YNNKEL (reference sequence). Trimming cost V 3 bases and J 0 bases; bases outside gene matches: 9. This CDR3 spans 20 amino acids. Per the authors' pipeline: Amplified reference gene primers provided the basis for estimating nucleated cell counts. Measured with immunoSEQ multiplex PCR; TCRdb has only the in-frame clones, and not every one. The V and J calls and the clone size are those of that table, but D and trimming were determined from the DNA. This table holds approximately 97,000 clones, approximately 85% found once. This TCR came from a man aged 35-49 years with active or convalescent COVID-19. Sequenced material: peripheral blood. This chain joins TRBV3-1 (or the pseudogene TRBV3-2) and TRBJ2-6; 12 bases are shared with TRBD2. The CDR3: CASSHWASGGASSGANVLTF. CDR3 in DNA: TGTGCCAGCAGCCACTGGGCTAGCGGGGGGGCCTCCTCTGGGGCCAACGTCCTGACTTTC.